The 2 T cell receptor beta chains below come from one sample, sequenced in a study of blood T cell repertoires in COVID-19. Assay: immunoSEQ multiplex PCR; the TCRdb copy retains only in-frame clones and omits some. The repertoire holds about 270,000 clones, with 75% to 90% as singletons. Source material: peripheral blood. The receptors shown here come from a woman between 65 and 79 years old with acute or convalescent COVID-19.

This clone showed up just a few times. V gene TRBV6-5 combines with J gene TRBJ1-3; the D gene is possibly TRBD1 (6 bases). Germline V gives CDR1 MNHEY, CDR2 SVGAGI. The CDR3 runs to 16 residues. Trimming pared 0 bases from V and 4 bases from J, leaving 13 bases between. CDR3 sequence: CASSYSPRGHGNTIYF. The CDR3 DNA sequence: TGTGCCAGCAGTTACTCGCCTCGGGGACACGGAAACACCATATATTTT.

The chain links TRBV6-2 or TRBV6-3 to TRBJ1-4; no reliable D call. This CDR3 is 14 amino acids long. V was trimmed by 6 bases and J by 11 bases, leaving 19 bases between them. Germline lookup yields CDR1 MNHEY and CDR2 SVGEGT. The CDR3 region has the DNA TGTGCCAGCAGCACTACAGTAATAGGAGGGAAACTGTTTTTT. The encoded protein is CASSTTVIGGKLFF.